In this sample, the clone carrying this T cell receptor beta chain turned up a few times. The data were taken from a study of cytomegalovirus exposure and HLA in healthy donors. J lost 3 bases, V lost 6 bases, and 6 bases had no gene match. The length of the CDR3 is 14 residues. Per germline, CDR1 MNHEY and CDR2 SVGAGI. PCR employed 60 Vbeta and 13 Jbeta primers. This table comes from immunoSEQ multiplex PCR, and its TCRdb copy is limited to in-frame clones, with some not included. The sample includes 150,000 to 200,000 clones, roughly 88% of them seen just once. The gene calls are TRBV6-5 and TRBJ2-7, with TRBD1 matching 9 bases. This clonotype originated in a woman between 18 and 29 years old in good health and CMV-seronegative. The sequenced sample consisted of PBMCs. The CDR3 sequence is CASRGTGTIYEQYF. The CDR3 region has the DNA TGTGCCAGCAGGGGGACAGGGACCATCTACGAGCAGTACTTC.